The present TCR beta chain was sequenced within a study of PD-1 blockade in classical Hodgkin lymphoma. Time point denoted: newly diagnosed, previously untreated cHL patient sample. Comparators were PBMCs taken from newly diagnosed, untreated classical Hodgkin lymphoma. Germline V gene data show CDR1 as MNHEY and CDR2 as SVGAGI. Trimming removed 6 bases at V and 0 bases at J, with 6 bases between. The CDR3 is made up of 13 amino acids. Study observations and caveats: At baseline, newly diagnosed patients reportedly showed less TCR diversity than healthy donors.

The method was immunoSEQ multiplex PCR; TCRdb's version includes in-frame clones alone and lacks a portion of them. The table has fewer than 35,000 clones, around 94% seen once; the top ten hold 2% to 2.5%. Note on this clone: Its specificity is not known.

This receptor was taken from a human donor with classical Hodgkin lymphoma. V usage is TRBV6-5 and J usage is TRBJ1-3; D is unresolved. The material sequenced was peripheral blood mononuclear cells (PBMCs). Here the CDR3 DNA reads TGTGCCAGCAGCCGAATCTCTGGAAACACCATATATTTT. It codes for CASSRISGNTIYF.